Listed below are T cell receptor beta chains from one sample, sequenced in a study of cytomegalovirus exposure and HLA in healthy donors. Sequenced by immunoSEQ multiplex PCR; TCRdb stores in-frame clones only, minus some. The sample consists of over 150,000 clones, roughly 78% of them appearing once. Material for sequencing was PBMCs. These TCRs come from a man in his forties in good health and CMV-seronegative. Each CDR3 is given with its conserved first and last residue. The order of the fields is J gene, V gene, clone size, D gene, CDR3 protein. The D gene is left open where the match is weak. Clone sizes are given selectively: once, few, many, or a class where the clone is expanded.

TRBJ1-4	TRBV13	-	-	CASSLEAGAGSRVNEKLFF
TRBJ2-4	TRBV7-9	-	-	CASSSADREAKNIQYF
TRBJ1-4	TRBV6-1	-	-	CASSEGRHNEKLFF
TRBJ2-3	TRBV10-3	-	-	CATSSGPGTDTQYF
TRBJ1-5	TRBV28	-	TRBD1	CASSANRGKHF
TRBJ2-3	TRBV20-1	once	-	CSARDADTQYF
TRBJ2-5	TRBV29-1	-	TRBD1	CSVPGTGEETQYF
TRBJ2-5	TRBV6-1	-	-	CASMRSFRETQYF
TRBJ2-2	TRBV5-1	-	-	CASSLGRVNTGELFF
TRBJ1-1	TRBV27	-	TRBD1	CASSYLGTGLNTEAFF
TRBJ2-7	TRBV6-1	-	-	CASSDDRYSYEQYF
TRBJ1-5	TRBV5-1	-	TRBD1	CASSQGGDNQPQHF
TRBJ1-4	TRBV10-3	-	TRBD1	CAISATGTDNEKLFF
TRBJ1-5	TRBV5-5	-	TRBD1	CASSKDWTGIGNQPQHF
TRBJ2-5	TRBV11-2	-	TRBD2	CASSLARLAGVSGETQYF
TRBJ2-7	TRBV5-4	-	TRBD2	CASSLGPLAGTYEQYF
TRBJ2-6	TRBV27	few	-	CASSYGGGSGGANGLTF
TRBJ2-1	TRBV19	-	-	CASSISSGFEQFF
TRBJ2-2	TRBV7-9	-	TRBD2	CASSLGLAGYTGELFF
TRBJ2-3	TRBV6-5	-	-	CASSYNRGTDTQYF
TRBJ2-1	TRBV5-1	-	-	CASSLVVGDNEQFF
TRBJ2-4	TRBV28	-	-	CASSLSFLAEEYF
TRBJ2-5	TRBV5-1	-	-	CASSPDPGSRETQYF
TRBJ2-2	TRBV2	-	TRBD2	CASSRLAGVSGELFF